The following is a TCR beta chain sequence with its context. This entry comes from a study of PD-L1 blockade in urothelial cancer. About the study: Patients commenced atezolizumab around 2014, and it was given at 1,200 mg intravenously every 3 weeks. Males with urothelial cancer arising in the bladder constituted twenty-five of the 29 patients.

As for time point: pretreatment peripheral blood. Patients were living with locally advanced or metastatic urothelial carcinoma. TCRdb keeps only in-frame clones here, not all; method: immunoSEQ multiplex PCR. This sample has about 52,000 clones; roughly 84% occur once, and the top ten carry 1% to 1.5%. CDR3 length: 19 amino acids. Germline lookup yields CDR1 SGHRS and CDR2 YFSETQ. V was pared by 0 bases and J by 4 bases, with 11 bases of the junction left unmatched. The source is a man over 45 with urothelial cancer. Sequencing used PBMCs, obtained around atezolizumab (anti-PD-L1) treatment. The rearrangement links TRBV5-1 to TRBJ2-2; TRBD2 agrees at 11 bases. Written as DNA, the CDR3 is TGCGCCAGCAGCTTGGCCAAGACTAGCGGGATTGTGGGCACCGGGGAGCTGTTTTTT. Protein: CASSLAKTSGIVGTGELFF.